The sequence of this TCR beta chain was determined in a study of cytomegalovirus exposure and HLA in healthy donors. Points from the study as a whole: Cytomegalovirus-associated status was assigned to approximately 160 TCR beta chains.

In the PCR, 60 Vbeta and 13 Jbeta primers were used. TCRdb's copy holds only in-frame clones and misses some; the assay was immunoSEQ multiplex PCR. Of 110,000 to 150,000 clones listed, roughly 80% are singletons. In this sample, this clone turned up once. As yet, its antigen is unknown. The CDR3 sequence is 18 residues long. Trimming stripped 1 base from V and 0 bases from J, with 18 bases between. Germline V lookup: CDR1 KGHSH, CDR2 LQKENI. The source material was PBMCs. The chain combines TRBV18 with TRBJ1-2; no definite D call. The source of this sequence is a male donor in good health and CMV-seronegative. As DNA, the CDR3 is TGTGCCAGCTCACCACGAGTTTACCCGGGGAGTGCTAACTATGGCTACACCTTC. Its translation: CASSPRVYPGSANYGYTF.